The rows below give T cell receptor beta chains drawn from one sample of a study of blood T cell repertoires in COVID-19. Sequenced by immunoSEQ multiplex PCR; TCRdb stores in-frame clones only, minus some. Altogether about 250,000 clones are present, 70% to 90% being singletons, with the ten largest covering 3%. Sequenced: peripheral blood. These receptors came from a man aged 18 to 29 with active or convalescent COVID-19. Both conserved end residues are part of each CDR3. Each record gives: D gene, J gene, clone size, V gene, CDR3 DNA, CDR3 protein. A D gene is named only where the DNA matches it firmly. Some rows mark clone size as missing; the rest say once, few, many or name a class of expanded clone.

D gene: TRBD2; J gene: TRBJ2-7; clone size: once; V gene: TRBV3-1/TRBV3-2; CDR3 DNA: TGTGCCAGCAGCCAAGTACCCATGGCTAGCGGGGGTATCTCCTACGAGCAGTACTTC; CDR3 protein: CASSQVPMASGGISYEQYF
D gene: TRBD1; J gene: TRBJ1-4; clone size: NA; V gene: TRBV7-9; CDR3 DNA: TGTGCCAGCAGCTTCGGGACAGGGCCTAATGAAAAACTGTTTTTT; CDR3 protein: CASSFGTGPNEKLFF
D gene: NA; J gene: TRBJ1-1; clone size: NA; V gene: TRBV7-9; CDR3 DNA: TGTGCCAGCGGCGGGGCGCTGAACACTGAAGCTTTCTTT; CDR3 protein: CASGGALNTEAFF
D gene: TRBD1; J gene: TRBJ2-5; clone size: NA; V gene: TRBV6-5; CDR3 DNA: TGTGCCAGCAGTCCGACCGGGACAGAAAAAGAGACCCAGTACTTC; CDR3 protein: CASSPTGTEKETQYF
D gene: NA; J gene: TRBJ2-1; clone size: NA; V gene: TRBV4-3; CDR3 DNA: TGCGCCAGCAGCATCGGGGCCTACAATGAGCAGTTCTTC; CDR3 protein: CASSIGAYNEQFF
D gene: TRBD1; J gene: TRBJ1-4; clone size: NA; V gene: TRBV5-1; CDR3 DNA: TGCGCCAGTCGCGGGGACAGATCAACTAATGAAAAACTGTTTTTT; CDR3 protein: CASRGDRSTNEKLFF
D gene: TRBD1; J gene: TRBJ1-2; clone size: NA; V gene: TRBV11-2; CDR3 DNA: TGTGCCAGCAGCCCCAGACAGGGCGAGAACTATGGCTACACCTTC; CDR3 protein: CASSPRQGENYGYTF
D gene: TRBD1; J gene: TRBJ1-2; clone size: NA; V gene: TRBV27; CDR3 DNA: TGTGCCAGCAGTCAGTGGGACAGCACTGGCTACACCTTC; CDR3 protein: CASSQWDSTGYTF
D gene: TRBD2; J gene: TRBJ2-3; clone size: NA; V gene: TRBV2; CDR3 DNA: TGTGCCAGCAGAGAACGGGACTATCTCACAGATACGCAGTATTTT; CDR3 protein: CASRERDYLTDTQYF
D gene: NA; J gene: TRBJ2-1; clone size: many; V gene: TRBV27; CDR3 DNA: TGTGCCAGCAGTTTATACTACGTAGAGCAGTTCTTC; CDR3 protein: CASSLYYVEQFF
D gene: NA; J gene: TRBJ1-4; clone size: NA; V gene: TRBV28; CDR3 DNA: TGTGCCAGCACAGATTCAGGAGGGGCTAATGAAAAACTGTTTTTT; CDR3 protein: CASTDSGGANEKLFF
D gene: TRBD1; J gene: TRBJ1-3; clone size: once; V gene: TRBV14; CDR3 DNA: TGTGCCAGCAGCCCGCGGACAGGGGGAGCTGGAAACACCATATATTTT; CDR3 protein: CASSPRTGGAGNTIYF
D gene: TRBD1; J gene: TRBJ1-1; clone size: NA; V gene: TRBV9; CDR3 DNA: TGTGCCAGCAGCGCACAGGGGGCAGGCACTGAAGCTTTCTTT; CDR3 protein: CASSAQGAGTEAFF
D gene: TRBD2; J gene: TRBJ2-7; clone size: once; V gene: TRBV6-2/TRBV6-3; CDR3 DNA: TGTGCCAGCAGTCCCCCCACTAGCGGAGCACCTCGGTCGTACTTC; CDR3 protein: CASSPPTSGAPRSYF
D gene: TRBD1; J gene: TRBJ1-5; clone size: once; V gene: TRBV27; CDR3 DNA: TGTGCCAGCAGAACCAGACAGGGGGTAATCTCGCAGCATTTT; CDR3 protein: CASRTRQGVISQHF
D gene: TRBD1; J gene: TRBJ1-1; clone size: NA; V gene: TRBV7-6; CDR3 DNA: TGTGCCAGCAGCCGACCGACAGGGGCGAACACTGAAGCTTTCTTT; CDR3 protein: CASSRPTGANTEAFF
D gene: TRBD2; J gene: TRBJ2-1; clone size: NA; V gene: TRBV27; CDR3 DNA: TGTGCCAGCAGTACCGGACTAGCGGGCCCTCAGTTCTTC; CDR3 protein: CASSTGLAGPQFF
D gene: NA; J gene: TRBJ1-2; clone size: NA; V gene: TRBV27; CDR3 DNA: TGTGCCAGCAGCCCCGGACAGCTCGCTATGTCCTACACCTTC; CDR3 protein: CASSPGQLAMSYTF
D gene: TRBD1; J gene: TRBJ2-7; clone size: NA; V gene: TRBV18; CDR3 DNA: TGTGCCAGCTCACCAGGGACAGGGTCCTCCGAGCAGTACTTC; CDR3 protein: CASSPGTGSSEQYF
D gene: TRBD2; J gene: TRBJ2-7; clone size: NA; V gene: TRBV7-7; CDR3 DNA: TGTGCTAGCAGCCGCCTAACTAGCGGGAGTCTAGACGAGCAGTACTTC; CDR3 protein: CASSRLTSGSLDEQYF
D gene: NA; J gene: TRBJ1-6; clone size: few; V gene: TRBV7-9; CDR3 DNA: TGTGCCAGCAGCTTAGCGCAGGGTTATAATTCACCCCTCCACTTT; CDR3 protein: CASSLAQGYNSPLHF
D gene: NA; J gene: TRBJ2-7; clone size: NA; V gene: TRBV9; CDR3 DNA: TGTGCCAGCAGCGTAGTAGGAGAGCAGGGTGAGCAGTACTTC; CDR3 protein: CASSVVGEQGEQYF
D gene: NA; J gene: TRBJ2-3; clone size: NA; V gene: TRBV29-1; CDR3 DNA: TGCAGCGGGGACACCGGCAGAAGCACAGATACGCAGTATTTT; CDR3 protein: CSGDTGRSTDTQYF
D gene: TRBD1; J gene: TRBJ2-7; clone size: NA; V gene: TRBV28; CDR3 DNA: TGTGCCAGCAGGGACCGGACAGGAGTCTACGAGCAGTACTTC; CDR3 protein: CASRDRTGVYEQYF
D gene: NA; J gene: TRBJ2-7; clone size: NA; V gene: TRBV20-1; CDR3 DNA: TGCAGTGCTAGGACTAGTGCGGAGCAGTACTTC; CDR3 protein: CSARTSAEQYF
D gene: TRBD1; J gene: TRBJ2-7; clone size: NA; V gene: TRBV7-8; CDR3 DNA: TGTGCCAGCAGCAAGAACGGACAGGGGGGCGAGCAGTACTTC; CDR3 protein: CASSKNGQGGEQYF
D gene: NA; J gene: TRBJ2-3; clone size: NA; V gene: TRBV20-1; CDR3 DNA: TGCAGTGCTAGTTCCATCTACGTCCCAGATACGCAGTATTTT; CDR3 protein: CSASSIYVPDTQYF
D gene: NA; J gene: TRBJ2-7; clone size: NA; V gene: TRBV12-3/TRBV12-4; CDR3 DNA: TGTGCCAGCAGTTTCCGGGGTACTAACGAGCAGTACTTC; CDR3 protein: CASSFRGTNEQYF
D gene: TRBD1; J gene: TRBJ2-1; clone size: NA; V gene: TRBV7-2; CDR3 DNA: TGTGCCAGCAGTCCTTATAAAAAGAATCGGGACAGGGGGTTCGATGAGCAGTTCTTC; CDR3 protein: CASSPYKKNRDRGFDEQFF
D gene: TRBD2; J gene: TRBJ2-7; clone size: NA; V gene: TRBV12-3/TRBV12-4; CDR3 DNA: TGTGCCAGCAGTTTACTAGCGGGAGACGAGCAGTACTTC; CDR3 protein: CASSLLAGDEQYF
D gene: TRBD1; J gene: TRBJ1-2; clone size: NA; V gene: TRBV6-2/TRBV6-3; CDR3 DNA: TGTGCCAGCAGTTACCGGGGACAGGGGCTGAGCTACACCTTC; CDR3 protein: CASSYRGQGLSYTF
D gene: NA; J gene: TRBJ1-1; clone size: NA; V gene: TRBV11-3; CDR3 DNA: TGTGCCAGCAGCCCCGGAGAGTCTTTTGAAGCTTTCTTT; CDR3 protein: CASSPGESFEAFF
D gene: NA; J gene: TRBJ1-3; clone size: once; V gene: TRBV7-8; CDR3 DNA: TGTGCCAGCAGCCTAAGTAAGGACAGCCACTCTGGAAACACCATATATTTT; CDR3 protein: CASSLSKDSHSGNTIYF
D gene: TRBD1; J gene: TRBJ1-2; clone size: NA; V gene: TRBV10-3; CDR3 DNA: TGTGCCATCAGTGAGGTACAGGGGGCGAGCTATGGCTACACCTTC; CDR3 protein: CAISEVQGASYGYTF
D gene: NA; J gene: TRBJ2-7; clone size: NA; V gene: TRBV7-2; CDR3 DNA: TGTGCCAGCAGCCCCCCCGGTCCAGGGAACGGCCACGAGCAGTACTTC; CDR3 protein: CASSPPGPGNGHEQYF
D gene: TRBD2; J gene: TRBJ2-7; clone size: NA; V gene: TRBV18; CDR3 DNA: TGTGCCAGCTCGCCCGGGACCGGGACTAGCGGGACCCCTTACGAGCAGTACTTC; CDR3 protein: CASSPGTGTSGTPYEQYF
D gene: TRBD2; J gene: TRBJ2-7; clone size: NA; V gene: TRBV28; CDR3 DNA: TGTGCCAGCAGTTTACTCGGGGGGAGCTCCTACGAGCAGTACTTC; CDR3 protein: CASSLLGGSSYEQYF
D gene: TRBD1; J gene: TRBJ2-7; clone size: NA; V gene: TRBV30; CDR3 DNA: TGTGCCTGGAGTCGCGACAGGGGATACGAGCAGTACTTC; CDR3 protein: CAWSRDRGYEQYF
D gene: NA; J gene: TRBJ2-1; clone size: NA; V gene: TRBV6-1; CDR3 DNA: TGTGCCAGCAGTGAAGGGTTGGACAGACGTTACAATGAGCAGTTCTTC; CDR3 protein: CASSEGLDRRYNEQFF
D gene: NA; J gene: TRBJ1-2; clone size: NA; V gene: TRBV9; CDR3 DNA: TGTGCCAGCAGCGTAGGTCAGGCAAACTATGGCTACACCTTC; CDR3 protein: CASSVGQANYGYTF
D gene: TRBD2; J gene: TRBJ2-7; clone size: NA; V gene: TRBV4-3; CDR3 DNA: TGCGCCAGCAGCCAAACTAGCGGGGGGGCCTACGAGCAGTACTTC; CDR3 protein: CASSQTSGGAYEQYF
D gene: NA; J gene: TRBJ2-3; clone size: NA; V gene: TRBV4-3; CDR3 DNA: TGCGCCAGCAGCCACTCCGGGAGTGGCGATACGCAGTATTTT; CDR3 protein: CASSHSGSGDTQYF
D gene: TRBD2; J gene: TRBJ2-1; clone size: NA; V gene: TRBV7-6; CDR3 DNA: TGTGCCAGCAGCTTAGCTAGCGGGGGTTACAATGAGCAGTTCTTC; CDR3 protein: CASSLASGGYNEQFF
D gene: TRBD2; J gene: TRBJ2-7; clone size: NA; V gene: TRBV7-3; CDR3 DNA: TGTGCCAGCAGCCTCGACTCGGGAGGGTGGGACGAGCAGTACTTC; CDR3 protein: CASSLDSGGWDEQYF
D gene: TRBD1; J gene: TRBJ2-7; clone size: NA; V gene: TRBV6-1; CDR3 DNA: TGTGCCAGCAGTGAAGGGACAGGTGTGATCTACGAGCAGTACTTC; CDR3 protein: CASSEGTGVIYEQYF
D gene: NA; J gene: TRBJ1-1; clone size: NA; V gene: TRBV27; CDR3 DNA: TGTGCCAGCAGGCGTATAGAGGGGGTTTTAAGGAACACTGAAGCTTTCTTT; CDR3 protein: CASRRIEGVLRNTEAFF
D gene: NA; J gene: TRBJ1-4; clone size: NA; V gene: TRBV10-1; CDR3 DNA: TGCGCCAGCAGCGATGACAGCTTCGAACTGTTTTTT; CDR3 protein: CASSDDSFELFF
D gene: NA; J gene: TRBJ2-1; clone size: NA; V gene: TRBV7-2; CDR3 DNA: TGTGCCAGCAGCTCTAGCGCAATATCCTCCAATGAGCAGTTCTTC; CDR3 protein: CASSSSAISSNEQFF